The clone carrying this TCR beta chain was seen only a few times. The antigen is not known. From germline, CDR1 is LNHDA and CDR2 SQIVND (reference sequence). The CDR3 has 16 residues. The J segment lost 2 bases and the V segment lost 5 bases, leaving 11 bases of the junction unmatched. Amplified TCR beta CDR3 regions came from RNA transcripts. Carried out on the TCR CDR3, a first-round RT-PCR used the HTBI primer set. Each CDR3 protein gets one entry after TCRdb re-called the multiplex PCR reads with MiXCR. In the table there are about 500,000 distinct CDR3 sequences, roughly a sixth of which are singletons. Out of 10 ml of fresh peripheral blood came the PBMCs. This sample was included in a study of T cells in Graves' hyperthyroidism and ophthalmopathy. General study findings and limits: The model forecast ophthalmopathy, anticipating it by a median about 6.5 months before onset. Researchers found most expanded thyroid clonotypes above 0.001 in blood as well.

The sequenced sample consisted of blood. The V and J genes are TRBV19 and TRBJ2-7; 8 bases are shared with TRBD1. This TCR was recovered from a woman in her twenties or thirties with Graves' ophthalmopathy. The CDR3 region is CASSPTSGTGTYEQYF. CDR3 DNA: TGTGCCAGTAGTCCAACCTCCGGGACAGGCACCTACGAGCAGTACTTC.